The sequence of this T cell receptor (beta chain) was determined in a study of response to subunit inactivated influenza vaccine (dated 2018 in TCRdb). Regarding the complete study: Deep quantitative profiling of the T cell receptor repertoire was used in the study to follow responses to a trivalent subunit inactivated influenza vaccine.

V and J are truncated by 0 bases and 3 bases respectively, leaving an intervening sequence of 9 bases. Spanning cysteine to phenylalanine, the CDR3 consists of 14 amino acids. Only the CDR3 DNA is retained, 42 bases long and in frame from the first base. CDR1 and CDR2, per the germline V gene, are SGHRS and YFSETQ. Libraries were built with RT-PCR. The listed sequencing device is Illumina HiSeq 2500. TCRdb cleaned the public reads at Q25 with fastp, built clones with MiXCR and kept in-frame beta chains. Every distinct CDR3 protein forms one entry, paired with its most common genes and DNA. The sample table shows 550,000 to 800,000 distinct CDR3 sequences, and more than 15% are seen once. The top ten constitute 9.5% to 13% of the sample. This clonotype has a handful of counts. Which antigen it targets is not known. No much larger clone is present one base from it, and per-base qualities are unavailable.

Study-level results and caveats: According to the authors, only a limited number of new T cells may be recruited by each seasonal influenza vaccination.

The origin of this receptor is a man in his fifties or sixties who received an inactivated influenza vaccine. Donor details come from another sample of the same person, matched by shared clones. Recombination joined TRBV5-1 with TRBJ2-5; no D segment can be confidently identified. The sequencing here drew on PBMCs from blood, taken roughly 12 days after vaccination. The nucleotide sequence reads TGCGCCAGCAGCTTGGATTTCAGCAAAGAGACCCAGTACTTC. This translates into CASSLDFSKETQYF.